This TCR beta chain originates from a study of T cells after posttransplantation cyclophosphamide. The naive gate required viable CD3+CD4+ or CD3+CD8+ cells with CCR7+CD45RA+CD45RO-CD95-CD27+CD28+ phenotype. The related graft donor's blood sample was taken on the day of bone marrow donation. The CDR3 is 13 amino acids. Per the germline V gene, CDR1 is LNHDA and CDR2 is SQIVND (reference sequence). Trimming pared 4 bases from V and 0 bases from J, leaving 4 bases between. Method: immunoSEQ multiplex PCR; TCRdb's copy keeps in-frame clones and lacks some. The repertoire holds just over 20,000 clones, with 95% to 98% as singletons. Study-level findings and limits: Donor-recipient repertoire similarity was low at 1-2 months, rising over year one. Recipient CMV seropositivity and CMV reactivation strongly tracked TRB clonality. Tissue-infiltrating T cells from skin or gut overlapped little with blood T cells.

As to this clone: The antigen is undetermined.

This clonotype originated in a man in his forties in good health, CMV-negative, and a related stem cell transplant donor. The V and J genes are TRBV19 and TRBJ1-3; no reliable D call. The sample consisted of naive CD4+ T cells sorted from PBMCs. As DNA, the CDR3 is TGTGCCAGTAGTAGGAGCTCTGGAAACACCATATATTTT. As protein: CASSRSSGNTIYF.